A selection of T cell receptor beta chains follows, all from one sample in a study of cytomegalovirus exposure and HLA in healthy donors. Using immunoSEQ multiplex PCR, the repertoire was profiled, and TCRdb retains in-frame clones only, with some absent. The sample lists 100,000 to 150,000 clones; approximately 94% were seen once. The sequenced sample consisted of PBMCs. The receptors were sampled from a young woman in good health and CMV-seronegative. Each CDR3 is given with its conserved first and last residue. D genes are given only for firm matches. For some rows the clone size is stated as once, few or many, or as a class when expanded; others skip it.

TRBD1	TRBV30	TRBJ2-7	-	TGTGCCTTAACAGGGGGCGCTTACACCTACGAGCAGTACTTC	CALTGGAYTYEQYF
TRBD1	TRBV6-5	TRBJ2-7	once	TGTGCCAGCAGTCAGGGACAGGAAAACTACGAGCAGTACTTC	CASSQGQENYEQYF
TRBD1	TRBV18	TRBJ2-3	-	TGTGCCAGCTCACCCTCAGGACAGGGGCTTACGCAGTATTTT	CASSPSGQGLTQYF
-	TRBV5-5	TRBJ1-1	-	TGTGCCAGTCACGCGGGGAACACTGAAGCTTTCTTT	CASHAGNTEAFF
-	TRBV7-8	TRBJ1-3	-	TGTGCCAGCAGCTTCCGAGGGGGGGACACCATATATTTT	CASSFRGGDTIYF
-	TRBV13	TRBJ1-1	-	TGTGCCAGCAGCTTAGGGTCCCAGGCTTCTGAAGCTTTCTTT	CASSLGSQASEAFF
TRBD2	TRBV9	TRBJ2-3	-	TGTGCCAGCAGCGTAGGAGGGCGGGGGGGCCAGGGAGATACGCAGTATTTT	CASSVGGRGGQGDTQYF
-	TRBV27	TRBJ2-7	-	TGTGCCAGCAGCGCCCAGCGCAACTCCTACGAGCAGTACTTC	CASSAQRNSYEQYF
-	TRBV4-1	TRBJ2-2	-	TGCGCCAGCAGCCAACCTATCAGGGCGAACACCGGGGAGCTGTTTTTT	CASSQPIRANTGELFF
-	TRBV30	TRBJ1-5	once	TGTGCCTGGACGGCCGGGGGTGGCCAGCCCCAGCATTTT	CAWTAGGGQPQHF
-	TRBV20-1	TRBJ2-5	-	TGCAGTGCTGGGGGCGGCGAGACCCAGTACTTC	CSAGGGETQYF
TRBD2	TRBV6-5	TRBJ2-3	-	TGTGCCAGCACCTACGGGGGGAGCTCAATGGATACGCAGTATTTT	CASTYGGSSMDTQYF
TRBD1	TRBV6-5	TRBJ1-2	-	TGTGCCAGCAGTGACAGGGGTCATGGCTACACCTTC	CASSDRGHGYTF
-	TRBV4-2	TRBJ2-3	-	TGTGCCAGCAGCCAAGACCTGGAGTTCGATACGCAGTATTTT	CASSQDLEFDTQYF
TRBD1	TRBV30	TRBJ2-4	-	TGTGCCTGGAGTATGACAGGGGGAGGTCAGGAAAACATTCAGTACTTC	CAWSMTGGGQENIQYF
-	TRBV27	TRBJ1-1	-	TGTGCCAGCAGTTTACGGGAGAACACTGAAGCTTTCTTT	CASSLRENTEAFF
-	TRBV28	TRBJ2-1	-	TGTGCCAGCAGTTTGGTCCCGGGACTGAATGACAATGAGCAGTTCTTC	CASSLVPGLNDNEQFF
TRBD1	TRBV5-1	TRBJ1-2	-	TGCGCCAGCGCCCCCCGACAGGGGGATGGCTACACCTTC	CASAPRQGDGYTF
-	TRBV11-3	TRBJ2-7	-	TGTGCCAGCAGTCGAGGCCCCTACGAGCAGTACTTC	CASSRGPYEQYF
-	TRBV11-2	TRBJ1-2	-	TGTGCCAGCAGCTTAGAGGCATTCCTTCAGGGAGGCTACACCTTC	CASSLEAFLQGGYTF
-	TRBV5-4	TRBJ1-1	-	TGTGCCAGCAGCTTGGAGGGGTCCACTGAAGCTTTCTTT	CASSLEGSTEAFF
-	TRBV2	TRBJ2-3	-	TGTGCCAGCAGTGACATTGGGGGGTTAGGCACAGATACGCAGTATTTT	CASSDIGGLGTDTQYF
TRBD1	TRBV9	TRBJ1-2	-	TGTGCCAGCAGCGGGATAATAAGACAGGGGAACTATGGCTACACCTTC	CASSGIIRQGNYGYTF
-	TRBV19	TRBJ2-1	-	TGTGCCAGTTCGAGAGCCCGACTCTCCTACAATGAGCAGTTCTTC	CASSRARLSYNEQFF
TRBD2	TRBV6-1	TRBJ2-1	-	TGTGCCAGCAGCCAAGTAGCGGGGGCCAGCCATGAGCAGTTCTTC	CASSQVAGASHEQFF
TRBD2	TRBV28	TRBJ2-1	-	TGTGCCAGCAGTTCGAGGACCGGGACTAGCGCCCACAATGAGCAGTTCTTC	CASSSRTGTSAHNEQFF
-	TRBV28	TRBJ1-1	-	TGTGCCAGCAGAGCGTATTTGGGTAACACTGAAGCTTTCTTT	CASRAYLGNTEAFF
-	TRBV28	TRBJ2-5	-	TGTGCCAGCAGCCCGCCCGGGACTGGGCAAGAGACCCAGTACTTC	CASSPPGTGQETQYF
-	TRBV18	TRBJ2-1	-	TGTGCCAGCTCACCACCGATCGACCCTCGAGGTGAGCAGTTCTTC	CASSPPIDPRGEQFF
-	TRBV28	TRBJ1-5	once	TGTGCCATCCAGGGCTTTAGCAATCAGCCCCAGCATTTT	CAIQGFSNQPQHF
-	TRBV6-5	TRBJ1-5	few	TGTGCCAGCAGTTACTCGGGGGGTAGCAATCAGCCCCAGCATTTT	CASSYSGGSNQPQHF
-	TRBV2	TRBJ2-2	few	TGTGCCAGACAGGTTTTGAACACCGGGGAGCTGTTTTTT	CARQVLNTGELFF
TRBD2	TRBV28	TRBJ2-1	-	TGTGCCAGCAGTAGCCAGCGGGGAGGGCCTGTCAATGAGCAGTTCTTC	CASSSQRGGPVNEQFF
-	TRBV19	TRBJ2-1	-	TGTGCCAGTAGTCCGGGATCTGGGTACAATGAGCAGTTCTTC	CASSPGSGYNEQFF
TRBD2	TRBV19	TRBJ2-3	-	TGTGCCAGTAGCCGGGGGGGGTCGTCAGATACGCAGTATTTT	CASSRGGSSDTQYF
-	TRBV21-1	TRBJ2-7	-	TGTGCCAGCAGCAAAGCGGCTAGCTGCTCCTACGAGCAGTACTTC	CASSKAASCSYEQYF
-	TRBV7-2	TRBJ1-4	-	TGTGCCAGCAGCCTCTCTTCAACTAATGAAAAACTGTTTTTT	CASSLSSTNEKLFF